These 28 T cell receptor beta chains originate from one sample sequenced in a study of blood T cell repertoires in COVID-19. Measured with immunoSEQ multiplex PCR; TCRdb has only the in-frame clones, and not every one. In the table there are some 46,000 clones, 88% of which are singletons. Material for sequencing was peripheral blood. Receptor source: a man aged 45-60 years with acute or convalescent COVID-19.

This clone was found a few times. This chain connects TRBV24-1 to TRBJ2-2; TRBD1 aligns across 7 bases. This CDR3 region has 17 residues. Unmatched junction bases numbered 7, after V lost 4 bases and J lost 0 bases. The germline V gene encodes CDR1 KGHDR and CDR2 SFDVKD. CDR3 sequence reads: CATSDLTGQSNTGELFF. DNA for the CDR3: TGTGCCACCAGTGACTTGACGGGACAGTCGAACACCGGGGAGCTGTTTTTT.

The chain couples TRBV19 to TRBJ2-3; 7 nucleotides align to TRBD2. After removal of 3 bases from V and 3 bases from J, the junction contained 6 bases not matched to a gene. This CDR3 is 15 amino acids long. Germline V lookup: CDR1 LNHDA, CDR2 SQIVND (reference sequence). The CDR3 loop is CASSIGSGATDTQYF. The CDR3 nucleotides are TGTGCCAGTAGTATCGGCAGCGGGGCGACAGATACGCAGTATTTT.

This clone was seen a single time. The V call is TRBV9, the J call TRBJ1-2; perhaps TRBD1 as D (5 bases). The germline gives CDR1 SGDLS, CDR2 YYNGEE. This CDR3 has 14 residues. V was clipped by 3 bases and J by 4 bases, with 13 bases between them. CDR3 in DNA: TGTGCCAGCAGCGCAGAGACAGCACCCTATGGCTACACCTTC. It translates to CASSAETAPYGYTF.

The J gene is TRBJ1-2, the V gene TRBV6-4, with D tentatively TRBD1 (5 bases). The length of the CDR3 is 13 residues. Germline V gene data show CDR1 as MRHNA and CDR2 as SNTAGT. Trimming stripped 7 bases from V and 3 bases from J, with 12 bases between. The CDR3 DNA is TGTGCCAGCAATGAGGGGAGGGACTATGGCTACACCTTC. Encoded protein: CASNEGRDYGYTF.

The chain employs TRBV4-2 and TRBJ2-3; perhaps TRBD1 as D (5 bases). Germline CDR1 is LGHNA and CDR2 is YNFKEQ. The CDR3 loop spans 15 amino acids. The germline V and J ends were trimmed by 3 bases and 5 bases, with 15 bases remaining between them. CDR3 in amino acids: CASSQELGPRDTQYF. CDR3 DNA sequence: TGTGCCAGCAGCCAGGAATTGGGGCCACGAGATACGCAGTATTTT.

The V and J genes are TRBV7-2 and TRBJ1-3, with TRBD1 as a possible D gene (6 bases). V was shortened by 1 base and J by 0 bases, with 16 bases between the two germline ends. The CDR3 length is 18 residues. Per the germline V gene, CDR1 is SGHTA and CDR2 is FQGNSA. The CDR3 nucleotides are TGTGCCAGCAGCTTAGTTTCGGACAGATCCTACTCTGGAAACACCATATATTTT. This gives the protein CASSLVSDRSYSGNTIYF.

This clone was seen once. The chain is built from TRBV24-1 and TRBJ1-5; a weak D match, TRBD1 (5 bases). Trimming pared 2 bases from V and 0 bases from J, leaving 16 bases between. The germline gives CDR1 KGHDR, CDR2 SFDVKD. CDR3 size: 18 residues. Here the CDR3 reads CATSDSRAGRYSNQPQHF. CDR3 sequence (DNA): TGTGCCACCAGTGATTCTCGAGCAGGGCGGTATAGCAATCAGCCCCAGCATTTT.

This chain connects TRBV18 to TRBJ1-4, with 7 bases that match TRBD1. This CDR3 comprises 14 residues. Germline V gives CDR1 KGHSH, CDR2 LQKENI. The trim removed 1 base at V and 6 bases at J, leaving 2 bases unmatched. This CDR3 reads CASSPRDSDEKLFF. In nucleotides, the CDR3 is TGTGCCAGCTCACCACGGGACAGCGATGAAAAACTGTTTTTT.

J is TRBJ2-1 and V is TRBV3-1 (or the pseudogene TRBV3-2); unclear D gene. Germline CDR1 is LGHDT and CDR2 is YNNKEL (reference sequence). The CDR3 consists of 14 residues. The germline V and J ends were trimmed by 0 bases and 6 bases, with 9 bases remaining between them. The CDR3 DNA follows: TGTGCCAGCAGCCAAGATGCGAGTCCCAATGAGCAGTTCTTC. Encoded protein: CASSQDASPNEQFF.

CDR3 protein: CASSFRTGGPYGYTF. The CDR3 coding sequence is TGTGCCAGCAGCTTCCGGACAGGGGGCCCCTATGGCTACACCTTC. This chain joins TRBV9 and TRBJ1-2; 11 positions match TRBD1. The CDR3 covers 15 residues. J gave up 4 bases and V 4 bases, and 6 bases lay outside the gene matches. Looked up from germline, CDR1 is SGDLS and CDR2 is YYNGEE.

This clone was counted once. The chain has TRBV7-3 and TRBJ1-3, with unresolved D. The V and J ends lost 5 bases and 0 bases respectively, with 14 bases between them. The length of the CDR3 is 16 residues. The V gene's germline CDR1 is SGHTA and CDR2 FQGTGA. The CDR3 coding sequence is TGTGCCAGCAGCCTCAACGCCGTCGGCTCTGGAAACACCATATATTTT. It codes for CASSLNAVGSGNTIYF.

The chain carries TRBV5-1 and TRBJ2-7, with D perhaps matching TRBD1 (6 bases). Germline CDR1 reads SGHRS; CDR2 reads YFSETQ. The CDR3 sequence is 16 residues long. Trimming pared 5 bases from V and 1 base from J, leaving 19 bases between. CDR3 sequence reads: CASRYVTGTSSYEQYF. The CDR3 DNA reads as TGCGCCAGCAGATATGTGACCGGGACAAGTTCCTACGAGCAGTACTTC.

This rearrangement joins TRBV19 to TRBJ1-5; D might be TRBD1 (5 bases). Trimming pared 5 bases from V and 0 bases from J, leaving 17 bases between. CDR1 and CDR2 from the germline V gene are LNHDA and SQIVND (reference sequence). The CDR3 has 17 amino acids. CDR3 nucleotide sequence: TGTGCCAGTAGTCCCCGGGTCGGGGGGAATAGCAATCAGCCCCAGCATTTT. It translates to CASSPRVGGNSNQPQHF.

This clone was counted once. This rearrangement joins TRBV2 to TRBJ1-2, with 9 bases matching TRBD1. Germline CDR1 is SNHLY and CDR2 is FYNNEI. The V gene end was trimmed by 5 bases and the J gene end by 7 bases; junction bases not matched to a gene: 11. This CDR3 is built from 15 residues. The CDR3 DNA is TGTGCCAGCAGTCTGGGACAGGGAAGCAGTTCTGGCTACACCTTC. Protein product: CASSLGQGSSSGYTF.

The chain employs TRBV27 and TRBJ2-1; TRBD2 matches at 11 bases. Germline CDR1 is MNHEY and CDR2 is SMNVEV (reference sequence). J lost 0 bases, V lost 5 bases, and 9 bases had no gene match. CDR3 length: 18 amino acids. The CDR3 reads CASSETIAGGLSYNEQFF. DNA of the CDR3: TGTGCCAGCAGTGAGACCATAGCGGGGGGGCTCTCCTACAATGAGCAGTTCTTC.

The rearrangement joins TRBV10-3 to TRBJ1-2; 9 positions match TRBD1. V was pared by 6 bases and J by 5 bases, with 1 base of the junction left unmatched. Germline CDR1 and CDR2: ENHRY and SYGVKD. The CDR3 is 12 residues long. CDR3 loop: CAISGTGYGYTF. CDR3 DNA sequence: TGTGCCATCAGCGGGACAGGGTATGGCTACACCTTC.

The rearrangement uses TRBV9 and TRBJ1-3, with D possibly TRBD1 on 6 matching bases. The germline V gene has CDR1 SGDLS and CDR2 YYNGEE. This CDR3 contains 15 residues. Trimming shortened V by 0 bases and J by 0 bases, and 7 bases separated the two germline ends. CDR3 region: CASSVGGGSGNTIYF. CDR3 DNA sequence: TGTGCCAGCAGCGTAGGAGGGGGCTCTGGAAACACCATATATTTT.

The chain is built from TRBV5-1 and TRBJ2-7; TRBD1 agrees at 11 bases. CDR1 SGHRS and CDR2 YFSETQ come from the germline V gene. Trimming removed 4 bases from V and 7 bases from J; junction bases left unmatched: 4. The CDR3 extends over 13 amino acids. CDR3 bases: TGCGCCAGCAGCGCGGGACAGGGGGGAGAGCAGTACTTC. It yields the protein CASSAGQGGEQYF.

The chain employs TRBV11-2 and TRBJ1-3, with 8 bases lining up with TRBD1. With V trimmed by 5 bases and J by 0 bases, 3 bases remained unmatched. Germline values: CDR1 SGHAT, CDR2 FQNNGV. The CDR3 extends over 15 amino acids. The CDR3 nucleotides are TGTGCCAGCAGCCCTACAGGGGGCTCTGGAAACACCATATATTTT. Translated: CASSPTGGSGNTIYF.

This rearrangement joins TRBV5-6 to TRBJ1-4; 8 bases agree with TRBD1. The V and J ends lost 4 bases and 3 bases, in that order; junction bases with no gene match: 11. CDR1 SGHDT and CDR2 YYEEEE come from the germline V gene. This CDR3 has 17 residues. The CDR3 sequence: CASSGWTGWNPNEKLFF. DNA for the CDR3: TGTGCCAGCAGCGGATGGACAGGGTGGAACCCTAATGAAAAACTGTTTTTT.

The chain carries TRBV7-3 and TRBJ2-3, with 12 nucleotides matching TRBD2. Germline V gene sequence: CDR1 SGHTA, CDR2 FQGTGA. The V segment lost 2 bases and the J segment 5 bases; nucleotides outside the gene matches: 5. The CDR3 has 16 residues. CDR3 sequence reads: CASSLQGTSGLDTQYF. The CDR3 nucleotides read TGTGCCAGCAGCTTACAAGGGACTAGCGGGCTAGATACGCAGTATTTT.

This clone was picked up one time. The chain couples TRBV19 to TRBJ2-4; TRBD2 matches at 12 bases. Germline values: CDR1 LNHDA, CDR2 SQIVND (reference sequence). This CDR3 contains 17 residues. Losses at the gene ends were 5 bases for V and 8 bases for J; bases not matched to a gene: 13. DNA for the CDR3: TGTGCCAGTAGTCCGTGGCTAGCGGGAGGGCCGGGGGACATTCAGTACTTC. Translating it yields CASSPWLAGGPGDIQYF.

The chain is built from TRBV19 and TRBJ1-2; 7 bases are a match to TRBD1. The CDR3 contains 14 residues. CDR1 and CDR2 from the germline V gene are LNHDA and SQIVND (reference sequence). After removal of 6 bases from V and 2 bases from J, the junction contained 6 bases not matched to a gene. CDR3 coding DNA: TGTGCCAGTAGCCCGAACAGGGGAAACTATGGCTACACCTTC. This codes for CASSPNRGNYGYTF.

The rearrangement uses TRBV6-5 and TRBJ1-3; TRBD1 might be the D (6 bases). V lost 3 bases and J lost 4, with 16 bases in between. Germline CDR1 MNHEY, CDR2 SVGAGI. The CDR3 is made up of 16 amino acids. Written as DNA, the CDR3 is TGTGCCAGCAGTTATCTCGGCGGGGGCCTCGGAAACACCATATATTTT. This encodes CASSYLGGGLGNTIYF.

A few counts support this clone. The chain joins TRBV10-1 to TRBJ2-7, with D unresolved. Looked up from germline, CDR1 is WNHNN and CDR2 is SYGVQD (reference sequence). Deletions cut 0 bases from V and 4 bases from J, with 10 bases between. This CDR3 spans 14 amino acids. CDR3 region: CASSESGRPYEQYF. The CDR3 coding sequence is TGCGCCAGCAGTGAGTCGGGCCGTCCTTACGAGCAGTACTTC.

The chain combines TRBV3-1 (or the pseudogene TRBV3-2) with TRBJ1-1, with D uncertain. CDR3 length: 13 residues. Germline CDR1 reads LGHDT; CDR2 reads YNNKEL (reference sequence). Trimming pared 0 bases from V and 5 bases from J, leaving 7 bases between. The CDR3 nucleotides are TGTGCCAGCAGCCAAGAGAGGAGAACTGAAGCTTTCTTT. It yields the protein CASSQERRTEAFF.

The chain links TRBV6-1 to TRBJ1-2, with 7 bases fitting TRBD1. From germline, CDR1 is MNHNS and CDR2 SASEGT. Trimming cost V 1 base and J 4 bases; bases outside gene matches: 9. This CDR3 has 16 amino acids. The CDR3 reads CASSEGPGQALYGYTF. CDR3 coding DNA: TGTGCCAGCAGTGAAGGGCCCGGACAGGCGCTCTATGGCTACACCTTC.

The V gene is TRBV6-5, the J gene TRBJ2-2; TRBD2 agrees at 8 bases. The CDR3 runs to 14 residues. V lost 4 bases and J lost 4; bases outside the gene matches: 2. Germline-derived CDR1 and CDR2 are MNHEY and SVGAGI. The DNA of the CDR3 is TGTGCCAGCAGTTGGACTAGCCTCACCGGGGAGCTGTTTTTT. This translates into CASSWTSLTGELFF.